Listed here are 22 T cell receptor beta chains from one sample, sequenced in a study of shared T cell receptors in the human thymus. Here immunoSEQ multiplex PCR was the method, and the copy in TCRdb shows in-frame clones only, minus some. Here the sample spans some 660,000 clones, 70% to 90% being singletons. This same sample was also taken into another study, of human thymus T cells.

The sample taken for sequencing was thymocytes. Receptors originate from a boy under two years old with a congenital heart defect.

The chain is built from TRBV29-1 and TRBJ2-3; 10 nucleotides line up with TRBD2. V lost 2 bases, J lost 6 bases, and 8 bases stayed unmatched. The germline gives CDR1 SQVTM, CDR2 ANQGSEA. The CDR3 is made up of 15 amino acids. The DNA for the CDR3 is TGCAGCGTTGAAAAAGCGGGGGGGCTCTCCGATACGCAGTATTTT. Protein: CSVEKAGGLSDTQYF.

This clone has just one count. CDR3 protein: CAISDKRRLRPQHF. CDR3 DNA: TGTGCCATCAGTGATAAACGGAGACTGAGGCCCCAGCATTTT. The genes are TRBV10-3 and TRBJ1-5; no firm D call. The V gene lost 3 bases and the J gene lost 9 bases, with 15 bases spanning the gap. CDR1 is ENHRY, CDR2 SYGVKD, per germline. The CDR3 sequence is 14 residues long.

The chain is built from TRBV19 and TRBJ2-5; 8 nucleotides match TRBD2. The V segment lost 10 bases and the J segment 1 base; nucleotides outside the gene matches: 14. The CDR3 contains 16 residues. Germline CDR1 and CDR2: LNHDA and SQIVND (reference sequence). The chain's CDR3 is CANPGGLAPLQETQYF. CDR3 sequence (DNA): TGTGCCAATCCGGGAGGACTAGCACCCCTCCAAGAGACCCAGTACTTC.

The chain employs TRBV18 and TRBJ1-1, with TRBD1 matching over 7 bases. CDR3 size: 14 residues. V gave up 5 bases and J gave up 0 bases; unmatched junction bases: 3. Germline V gives CDR1 KGHSH, CDR2 LQKENI. In DNA, the CDR3 is TGTGCCAGCTCAGCCGGACAGGTGAACACTGAAGCTTTCTTT. It is translated as CASSAGQVNTEAFF.

This clone was seen a single time. The V gene is TRBV5-4, the J gene TRBJ2-5; 13 bases line up with TRBD2. V shed 4 bases and J 5 bases; nucleotides not matched to a gene: 5. Germline V gene data show CDR1 as SGHNT and CDR2 as YYREEE (reference sequence). The CDR3 consists of 15 residues. Here the CDR3 reads CASSPLAGGGETQYF. The CDR3 DNA reads as TGTGCCAGCAGCCCACTAGCGGGAGGGGGTGAGACCCAGTACTTC.

This sequence joins TRBV27 and TRBJ2-1; 11 bases align to TRBD2. The V segment lost 3 bases and the J segment 4 bases; nucleotides outside the gene matches: 11. The germline CDR1 and CDR2 sequences are MNHEY and SMNVEV (reference sequence). The length of the CDR3 is 18 residues. CDR3 DNA sequence: TGTGCCAGCAGTTTGTGTGTAGCGGGAGGGCCTGGGTACAATGAGCAGTTCTTC. Translation gives CASSLCVAGGPGYNEQFF.

The chain has TRBV7-9 and TRBJ1-1; 9 bases line up with TRBD1. The germline V gene has CDR1 SEHNR and CDR2 FQNEAQ (reference sequence). This CDR3 comprises 17 residues. J was trimmed by 1 base and V by 1 base; bases with no gene match: 7. Written as DNA, the CDR3 is TGTGCCAGCAGCTTAGAGGGACAGGGCTCAACGAACACTGAAGCTTTCTTT. Protein sequence: CASSLEGQGSTNTEAFF.

The rearrangement uses TRBV6-1 and TRBJ1-2; TRBD1 matches at 7 bases. V was clipped by 3 bases and J by 3 bases; unmatched bases: 4. The germline gives CDR1 MNHNS, CDR2 SASEGT. This CDR3 has 14 amino acids. CDR3: CASSDPRGDYGYTF. CDR3 sequence (DNA): TGTGCCAGCAGTGATCCCAGGGGGGACTATGGCTACACCTTC.

V is TRBV19 and J is TRBJ2-3; a possible D gene is TRBD2 (5 bases). V gave up 7 bases and J gave up 0 bases, with 26 bases separating them. CDR1 is LNHDA and CDR2 is SQIVND in the germline V gene (reference sequence). This CDR3 has 19 residues. The CDR3: CASKSLVPRTERSTDTQYF. CDR3 nucleotide sequence: TGTGCCAGTAAAAGTTTGGTTCCCCGGACTGAACGTAGCACAGATACGCAGTATTTT.

The J gene is TRBJ2-7, the V gene TRBV4-3; TRBD1 might be the D (5 bases). Germline lookup yields CDR1 LGHNA and CDR2 YSLEER. The CDR3 length is 16 residues. The V end lost 0 bases, the J end lost 1 base, and 13 bases lay between the germline ends. CDR3 DNA sequence: TGCGCCAGCAGCCAAGATTCCCCGACAGAGTCCTACGAGCAGTACTTC. It encodes CASSQDSPTESYEQYF.

V gene TRBV5-1 combines with J gene TRBJ2-2, with D possibly matching TRBD2 (5 bases). Germline-derived CDR1 and CDR2 are SGHRS and YFSETQ. This CDR3 has 16 amino acids. V was shortened by 0 bases and J by 5 bases, with 14 bases between the two germline ends. CDR3 sequence reads: CASSLVVAKKTGELFF. CDR3 bases: TGCGCCAGCAGCTTGGTGGTAGCGAAGAAAACCGGGGAGCTGTTTTTT.

V gene TRBV5-1 combines with J gene TRBJ1-1; a possible D gene is TRBD1 (5 bases). The CDR3 consists of 15 residues. Germline V CDR1 and CDR2: SGHRS, YFSETQ. V was trimmed by 0 bases and J by 3 bases, leaving 12 bases between them. The CDR3 nucleotides read TGCGCCAGCAGCTTGGATGGAGGGGTGGACACTGAAGCTTTCTTT. This codes for CASSLDGGVDTEAFF.

A note on this clone: The junction departs from germline at one end; a sequencing error may be responsible. The gene calls are TRBV19 and TRBJ2-1, with 7 bases identical to TRBD1. The CDR3 has 13 amino acids. Germline V gene sequence: CDR1 LNHDA, CDR2 SQIVND (reference sequence). The CDR3 sequence is CASRQTGNNGQFF. For the CDR3, the DNA is TGTGCCAGTAGACAGACAGGGAACAATGGGCAGTTCTTC.

The chain couples TRBV7-8 to TRBJ2-1, with 9 bases that match TRBD2. The germline V gene encodes CDR1 SGHVS and CDR2 FQNEAQ. V shed 4 bases, J shed 7 bases, and the junction held 11 bases outside the gene matches. The CDR3 contains 16 residues. CDR3 DNA: TGTGCCAGCAGCTCAATAGCGGGAGTTTACGGGAATGAGCAGTTCTTC. This translates into CASSSIAGVYGNEQFF.

This chain joins TRBV15 and TRBJ1-5; 10 bases are shared with TRBD1. Looked up from germline, CDR1 is LNHNV and CDR2 is YYDKDF (reference sequence). V lost 0 bases and J lost 0; bases outside the gene matches: 20. CDR3 size: 23 residues. CDR3 DNA: TGTGCCACCAGCAGAGATCCAATGAGTGGGGACAGGGGCGTTCTCTTTAGCAATCAGCCCCAGCATTTT. It specifies CATSRDPMSGDRGVLFSNQPQHF.

With respect to this clone: The same CDR3 is also encoded by other DNA sequences in this sample. V gene TRBV29-1 combines with J gene TRBJ1-2; D is ambiguous. CDR3 length: 18 residues. Germline V gene sequence: CDR1 SQVTM, CDR2 ANQGSEA. V lost 0 bases, J lost 6 bases, and 26 bases lay in between. The CDR3 DNA reads TGCAGCGTTGAAGATTCTGGGGAGGGATTTTCCCCAATTCATGGCTACACCTTC. It specifies CSVEDSGEGFSPIHGYTF.

This rearrangement joins TRBV10-1 to TRBJ1-4; D gene unclear. Per the germline V gene, CDR1 is WNHNN and CDR2 is SYGVQD (reference sequence). This CDR3 is 11 amino acids long. V lost 7 bases, J lost 4 bases, and 4 bases lay in between. The DNA of the CDR3 is TGCGCCAGCAAACTTAATGAAAAACTGTTTTTT. Its translation is CASKLNEKLFF.

This rearrangement joins TRBV7-2 to TRBJ1-2; TRBD1 agrees at 7 bases. Unmatched junction bases numbered 4, after V lost 1 base and J lost 8 bases. Germline V gene sequence: CDR1 SGHTA, CDR2 FQGNSA. The CDR3 has 13 amino acids. DNA for the CDR3: TGTGCCAGCAGCTTAGGACAGGGACAGGGCTACACCTTC. It codes for CASSLGQGQGYTF.

The genes are TRBV10-3 and TRBJ1-2, with a possible D match to TRBD1 (6 bases). Trimming removed 3 bases from V and 6 bases from J, with 20 bases in between. This CDR3 is 16 amino acids long. Per the germline V gene, CDR1 is ENHRY and CDR2 is SYGVKD. As DNA, the CDR3 is TGTGCCATCAGTGATTCTTCAGGGGCGCTGGGGGATGGCTACACCTTC. It codes for CAISDSSGALGDGYTF.

The rearrangement links TRBV4-1 to TRBJ1-4; 9 nucleotides agree with TRBD1. This CDR3 spans 14 amino acids. Germline CDR1 is MGHRA and CDR2 is YSYEKL. J gave up 8 bases and V 4 bases, and 5 bases lay outside the gene matches. The DNA of the CDR3 is TGCGCCAGCAGCCGAGACAGGGGGGTAGAAAAACTGTTTTTT. This sequence encodes CASSRDRGVEKLFF.

The chain links TRBV10-3 to TRBJ1-2; 11 bases align to TRBD1. CDR1 and CDR2 (germline): ENHRY, SYGVKD. This CDR3 spans 15 amino acids. V was pared by 0 bases and J by 6 bases, with 3 bases of the junction left unmatched. The CDR3 is CAISESRDRGNGYTF. The CDR3 DNA reads TGTGCCATCAGTGAGTCGAGGGACAGGGGGAATGGCTACACCTTC.

This clone was observed a few times. CDR3: CASSPGTGAYEQYF. The DNA for the CDR3 is TGTGCCAGCAGCCCCGGGACAGGGGCCTACGAGCAGTACTTC. The V gene is TRBV7-9, the J gene TRBJ2-7, with 10 bases that match TRBD1. V gave up 5 bases and J gave up 2 bases; unmatched junction bases: 3. Germline assignment: CDR1 SEHNR and CDR2 FQNEAQ (reference sequence). The CDR3 is made up of 14 amino acids.